This entry concerns a single T cell receptor beta chain. The data belong to a study of technical replicates of blood from a handful of donors. Assay used: immunoSEQ multiplex PCR; TCRdb lists only in-frame clones, some missing. Of some 79,000 clones in the sample, about nine tenths were seen once. The CDR3 covers 13 residues. V was trimmed by 1 base and J by 8 bases, leaving 9 bases between them. Per the germline V gene, CDR1 is SGHAT and CDR2 is FQNNGV. The TCR was taken from a human donor in good health. Some clones in this sample may be carry-over from other donors' samples. Sequenced material: T cells isolated from PBMCs. The chain couples TRBV11-2 to TRBJ2-1; D perhaps matches TRBD2 (6 bases). As DNA, the CDR3 is TGTGCCAGCAGCTTAGGGTCGGGGGATGAGCAGTTCTTC. Residues: CASSLGSGDEQFF.